The clone carrying this T cell receptor (beta chain) was recorded many times. Sequence at one end of the junction differs from germline and may be a read error. These data come from a study of T cells after yellow fever vaccination. Study-level information: Researchers used CD3, CD45RA, CCR7 and CD95 to sort out EM, EMRA, CM and Tscm memory subsets.

Germline V gene lookup returns CDR1 SGHNT and CDR2 YYREEE (reference sequence). This CDR3 region has 12 residues. Broader study findings: A large majority of primary-vaccination clones showed up again after the booster (96% CD4, almost 90% CD8). Few clonotypes appeared in both CD4 and CD8 compartments.

A universal primer site and UMIs were added as TCR cDNA was made by 5'RACE template switching. MiXCR, run by TCRdb on the 5' RACE reads, gives a single entry per CDR3 protein. Of 20,000 to 25,000 distinct CDR3 sequences listed, approximately 3.2% are singletons. Specimen: PBMCs, either bulk or a sorted T-cell subset (CD4+, CD8+, memory, or dextramer-sorted; not recorded which), collected about 41 days after the first yellow fever vaccination. The V gene is TRBV5-4, the J gene TRBJ2-5; TRBD1 matches at 9 bases. This TCR derives from a man aged 18 to 29 who received the YFV17D yellow fever vaccine. The chain's CDR3 is CASSLNRDRVFF. The CDR3 region has the DNA TGTGCCAGCAGCTTGAACCGGGACAGGGTGTTCTTC.